The source of this TCR beta chain is a study of blood T cell repertoires in COVID-19. Across the whole study: There were acute and convalescent COVID-19 samples, and they came from the United States, Italy and Spain.

In germline, CDR1 is MNHEY, CDR2 SVGAGI. V was clipped by 5 bases and J by 5 bases, with 12 bases between them. This CDR3 has 13 residues. Assay: immunoSEQ multiplex PCR; the TCRdb copy retains only in-frame clones and omits some. This table holds 300,000 or so clones, roughly 88% found once. One Seattle source followed patients from active infection through their disease course. The J gene is TRBJ1-2, the V gene TRBV6-5; tentative D call: TRBD1 (5 bases). Sequencing was done on a sample of peripheral blood. The source is a woman under 40 with COVID-19, enrolled during active disease. Here the CDR3 reads CASSKTVLYGYTF. As DNA, the CDR3 is TGTGCCAGCAGTAAGACAGTCCTTTATGGCTACACCTTC.